This TCR beta chain was sequenced for a study of blood T cell repertoires in COVID-19. Study as a whole: Acute-phase and convalescent COVID-19 samples originated in the United States, Italy and Spain. Sources were T cells, B-cell-depleted T cells, or PBMCs; the material itself was cDNA or gDNA.

Libraries were prepared by immunoSEQ multiplex PCR; TCRdb keeps only in-frame clonotypes and omits some of them. The sample includes fewer than 300,000 clones, approximately 90% of them seen just once. V was clipped by 9 bases and J by 4 bases; unmatched bases: 6. The germline CDR1 and CDR2 sequences are LNHDA and SQIVND (reference sequence). The CDR3 has 15 residues. The chain employs TRBV19 and TRBJ2-3; 14 bases map to TRBD2. This receptor was obtained from a man aged 25 to 40 with acute or convalescent COVID-19. The sample comprised peripheral blood. This chain's CDR3 is CASKTSGGASDTQYF. CDR3 sequence (DNA): TGTGCCAGCAAGACTAGCGGGGGGGCCTCAGATACGCAGTATTTT.